The present TCR beta chain was sequenced within a study of T-cell reconstitution after alpha-beta-depleted transplantation in children. General study findings and limits: Alpha-beta T cells about two months after transplant reportedly derived from several hundred expanded graft clones.

The library targeted TCRbeta and was prepared with unique molecular identifiers. From the PCR reads, TCRdb called clonotypes with MiXCR, one entry per CDR3 protein. The sample includes about 150,000 distinct CDR3 sequences, about 8.8% of them seen just once. This clonotype was observed a few times. Its antigen is currently unknown. There are 16 residues in the CDR3. J gave up 5 bases and V 5 bases, and 9 bases lay outside the gene matches. The clonotype comes from a female patient younger than 10 who had a stem cell transplant for congenital amegakaryocytic thrombocytopenia, so the T cells may come from the graft donor. Sequencing was performed on PBMCs, mostly from graft donor cells, taken 180 days after TCRalphabeta/CD19-depleted stem cell transplant. The chain employs TRBV12-3 or TRBV12-4 and TRBJ2-2; TRBD2 matches 9 bases. Here the CDR3 DNA reads TGTGCCAGCAGTGTTAGCGGGAGAGGGTGGACCGGGGAGCTGTTTTTT. This translates into CASSVSGRGWTGELFF.